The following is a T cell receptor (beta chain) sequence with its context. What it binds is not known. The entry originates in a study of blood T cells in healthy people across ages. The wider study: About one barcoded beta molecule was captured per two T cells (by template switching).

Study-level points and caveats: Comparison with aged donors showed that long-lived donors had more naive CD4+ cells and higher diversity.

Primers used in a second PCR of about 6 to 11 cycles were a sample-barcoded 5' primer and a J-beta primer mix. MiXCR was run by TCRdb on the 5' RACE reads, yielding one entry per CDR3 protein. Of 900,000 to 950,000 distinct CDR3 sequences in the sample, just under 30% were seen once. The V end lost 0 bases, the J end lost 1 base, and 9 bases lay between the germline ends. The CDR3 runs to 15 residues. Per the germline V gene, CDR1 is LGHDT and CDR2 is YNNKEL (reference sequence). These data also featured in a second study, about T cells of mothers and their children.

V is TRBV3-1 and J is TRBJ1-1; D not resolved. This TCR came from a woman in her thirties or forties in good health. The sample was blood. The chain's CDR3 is CASSQERARNTEAFF. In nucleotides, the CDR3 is TGTGCCAGCAGCCAAGAGAGGGCACGGAACACTGAAGCTTTCTTT.